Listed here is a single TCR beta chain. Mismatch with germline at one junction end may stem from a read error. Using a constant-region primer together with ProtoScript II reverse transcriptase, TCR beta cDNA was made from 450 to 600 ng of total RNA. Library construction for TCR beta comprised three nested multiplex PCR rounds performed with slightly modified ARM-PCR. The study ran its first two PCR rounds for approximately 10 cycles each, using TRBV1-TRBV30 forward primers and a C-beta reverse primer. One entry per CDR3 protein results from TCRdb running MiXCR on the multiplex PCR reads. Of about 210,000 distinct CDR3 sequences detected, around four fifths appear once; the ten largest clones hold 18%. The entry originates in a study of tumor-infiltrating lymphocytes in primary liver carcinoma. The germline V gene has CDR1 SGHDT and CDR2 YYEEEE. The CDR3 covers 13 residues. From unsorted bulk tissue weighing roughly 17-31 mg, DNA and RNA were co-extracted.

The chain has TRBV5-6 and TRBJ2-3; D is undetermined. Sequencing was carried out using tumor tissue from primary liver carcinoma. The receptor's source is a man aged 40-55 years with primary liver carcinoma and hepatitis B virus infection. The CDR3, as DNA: TGTGCCAGCAGCGGTCAGGTCACAGATGCGCAGTATTTT. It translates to CASSGQVTDAQYF.